Below, 2 T cell receptor beta chains from the same sample are listed, as sequenced in a study of blood T cell repertoires in COVID-19. Using immunoSEQ multiplex PCR, the repertoire was profiled, and TCRdb retains in-frame clones only, with some absent. The table lists 95,000 to 100,000 clones, about 90% of them singletons. The sequencing sample was made of peripheral blood. These receptors all come from a woman in her twenties or thirties with acute or convalescent COVID-19.

This clone has only one observation. The J gene is TRBJ2-2, the V gene TRBV4-1; 10 nucleotides line up with TRBD1. The germline gives CDR1 MGHRA, CDR2 YSYEKL. Trimming at V came to 4 bases and at J to 5 bases, leaving 7 bases not matched to a gene. The CDR3 is 16 amino acids. CDR3 in DNA: TGCGCCAGCAGCCTTGGACAGGGGGTTAGAACCGGGGAGCTGTTTTTT. Protein product: CASSLGQGVRTGELFF.

This chain links TRBV28 with TRBJ1-3; D is undetermined. Germline CDR1 is MDHEN and CDR2 is SYDVKM. V lost 5 bases and J lost 0, with 2 bases in between. The CDR3 is 12 residues long. CDR3 coding DNA: TGTGCCAGCAGTCTCTCTGGAAACACCATATATTTT. Translation gives CASSLSGNTIYF.